This TCR beta chain stems from a study of identical twins. TCRdb processed the 5' RACE reads anew with MiXCR; each CDR3 protein has one entry. Of 700,000 or so distinct CDR3 sequences detected, approximately 22% appear once; the ten largest clones hold 4.3%. This same sample was also part of a study on T cells expressing NK-cell markers.

This receptor was taken from a woman aged 18-29 years in good health. The sequenced sample was PBMCs.

In DNA, the CDR3 is TGTGCCAGCATCTCCGGGACAGCGACCTTTGGGGCCAACGTCCTGACTTTC. It is translated as CASISGTATFGANVLTF. The rearrangement joins TRBV12-3 or TRBV12-4 to TRBJ2-6, with 7 nucleotides matching TRBD1. CDR3 length equals 17 residues. V dropped 7 bases and J dropped 3; count of bases not matched to a gene: 12.